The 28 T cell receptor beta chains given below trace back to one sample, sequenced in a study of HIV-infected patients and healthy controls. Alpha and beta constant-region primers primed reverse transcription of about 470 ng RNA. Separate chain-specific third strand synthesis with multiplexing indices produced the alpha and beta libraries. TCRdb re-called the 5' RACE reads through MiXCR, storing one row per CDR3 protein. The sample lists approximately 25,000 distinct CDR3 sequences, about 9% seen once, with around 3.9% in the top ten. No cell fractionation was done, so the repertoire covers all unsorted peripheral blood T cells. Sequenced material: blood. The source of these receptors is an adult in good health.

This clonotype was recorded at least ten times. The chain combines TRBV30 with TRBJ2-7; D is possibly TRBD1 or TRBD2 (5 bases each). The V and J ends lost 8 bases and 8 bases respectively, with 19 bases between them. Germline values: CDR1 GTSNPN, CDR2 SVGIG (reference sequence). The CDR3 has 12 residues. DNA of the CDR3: TGTGCCCGGGACGACGGGGTCAGGCAGCAGTACTTC. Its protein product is CARDDGVRQQYF.

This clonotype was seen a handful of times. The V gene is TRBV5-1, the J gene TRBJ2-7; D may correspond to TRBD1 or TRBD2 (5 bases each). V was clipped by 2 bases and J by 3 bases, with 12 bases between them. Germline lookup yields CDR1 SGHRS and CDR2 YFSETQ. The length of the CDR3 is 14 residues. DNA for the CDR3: TGCGCCAGCAGCTTCTTGCGAGGGGACTACGAGCAGTACTTC. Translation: CASSFLRGDYEQYF.

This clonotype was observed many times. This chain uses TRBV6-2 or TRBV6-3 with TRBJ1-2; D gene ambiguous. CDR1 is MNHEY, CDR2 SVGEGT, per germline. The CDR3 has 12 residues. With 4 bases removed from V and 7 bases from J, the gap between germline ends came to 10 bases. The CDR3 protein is CASSSRAAGYTF. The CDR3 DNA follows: TGTGCCAGCAGTTCCCGGGCAGCTGGCTACACCTTC.

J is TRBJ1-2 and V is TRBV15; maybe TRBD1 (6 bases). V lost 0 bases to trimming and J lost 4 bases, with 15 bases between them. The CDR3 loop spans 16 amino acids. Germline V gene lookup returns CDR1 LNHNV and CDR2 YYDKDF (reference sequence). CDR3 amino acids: CATSREDQGGIYGYTF. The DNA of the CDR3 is TGTGCCACCAGCAGAGAGGATCAAGGGGGAATCTATGGCTACACCTTC.

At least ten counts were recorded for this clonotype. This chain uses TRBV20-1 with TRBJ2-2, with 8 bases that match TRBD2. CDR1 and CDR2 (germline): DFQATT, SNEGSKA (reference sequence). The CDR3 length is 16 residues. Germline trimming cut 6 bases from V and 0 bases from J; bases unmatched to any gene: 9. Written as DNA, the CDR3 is TGCAGTGCAAAGAGGCGGGGGGCCTCGAACACCGGGGAGCTGTTTTTT. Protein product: CSAKRRGASNTGELFF.

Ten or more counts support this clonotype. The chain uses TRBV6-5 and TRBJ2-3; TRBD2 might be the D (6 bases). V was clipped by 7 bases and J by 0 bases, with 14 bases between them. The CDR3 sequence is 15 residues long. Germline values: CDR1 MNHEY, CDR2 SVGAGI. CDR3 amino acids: CASNDDAGSTDTQYF. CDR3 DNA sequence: TGTGCCAGCAACGACGACGCGGGGAGCACAGATACGCAGTATTTT.

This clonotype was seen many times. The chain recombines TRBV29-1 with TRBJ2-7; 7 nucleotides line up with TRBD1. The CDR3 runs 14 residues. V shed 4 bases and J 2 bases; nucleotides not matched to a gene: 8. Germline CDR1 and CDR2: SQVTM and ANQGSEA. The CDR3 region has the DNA TGCAGCGTTGGGGTTGTTGACAGGGCCTACGAGCAGTACTTC. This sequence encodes CSVGVVDRAYEQYF.

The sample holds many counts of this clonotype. CDR3 sequence (DNA): TGTGCCAGCAGCTTCCAGGGAAGCAATCAGCCCCAGCATTTT. Amino acid sequence: CASSFQGSNQPQHF. The chain recombines TRBV7-8 with TRBJ1-5; possibly TRBD1 for D (5 bases). In germline, CDR1 is SGHVS, CDR2 FQNEAQ. The germline V and J ends were trimmed by 3 bases and 1 base, with 7 bases remaining between them. CDR3 length: 14 residues.

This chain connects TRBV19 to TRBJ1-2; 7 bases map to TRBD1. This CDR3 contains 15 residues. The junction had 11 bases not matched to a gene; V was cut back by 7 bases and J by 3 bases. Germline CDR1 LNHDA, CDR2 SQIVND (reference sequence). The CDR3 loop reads CASTARTGTDYGYTF. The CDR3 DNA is TGTGCCAGTACCGCCCGGACAGGAACCGACTATGGCTACACCTTC.

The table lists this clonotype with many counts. The CDR3 region is CASSEDPTGDYGYTF. The CDR3 DNA reads TGTGCCAGCAGCGAAGACCCGACAGGGGACTATGGCTACACCTTC. This chain links TRBV9 with TRBJ1-2; 8 nucleotides align to TRBD1. J lost 3 bases, V lost 3 bases, and 7 bases had no gene match. This CDR3 has 15 residues. The germline CDR1 and CDR2 sequences are SGDLS and YYNGEE.

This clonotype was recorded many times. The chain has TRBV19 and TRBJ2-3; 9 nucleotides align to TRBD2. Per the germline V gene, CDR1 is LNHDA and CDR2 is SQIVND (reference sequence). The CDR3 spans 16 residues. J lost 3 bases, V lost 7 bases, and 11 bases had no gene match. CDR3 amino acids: CASTLRPSGATDTQYF. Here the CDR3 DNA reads TGTGCCAGTACCCTGCGGCCTAGCGGGGCTACAGATACGCAGTATTTT.

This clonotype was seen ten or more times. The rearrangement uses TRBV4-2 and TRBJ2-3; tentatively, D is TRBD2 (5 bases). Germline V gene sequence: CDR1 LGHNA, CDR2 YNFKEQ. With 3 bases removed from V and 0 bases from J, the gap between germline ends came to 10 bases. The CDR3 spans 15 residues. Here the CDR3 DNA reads TGTGCCAGCAGCCAGATACTAGTTAGCACAGATACGCAGTATTTT. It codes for CASSQILVSTDTQYF.

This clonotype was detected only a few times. The CDR3 reads CASSPLRYEQFF. The DNA for the CDR3 is TGCGCCAGCAGCCCACTAAGGTATGAGCAGTTCTTC. The chain recombines TRBV5-1 with TRBJ2-1; D uncertain. Trimming shortened V by 4 bases and J by 8 bases, and 10 bases separated the two germline ends. Germline V gene sequence: CDR1 SGHRS, CDR2 YFSETQ. The CDR3 runs to 12 residues.

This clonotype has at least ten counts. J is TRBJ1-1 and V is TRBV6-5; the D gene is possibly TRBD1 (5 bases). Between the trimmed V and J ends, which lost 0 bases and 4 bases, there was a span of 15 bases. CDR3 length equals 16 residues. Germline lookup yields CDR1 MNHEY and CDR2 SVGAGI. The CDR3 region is CASSYSSPGFITEAFF. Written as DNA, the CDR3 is TGTGCCAGCAGTTACTCTTCTCCAGGGTTTATCACTGAAGCTTTCTTT.

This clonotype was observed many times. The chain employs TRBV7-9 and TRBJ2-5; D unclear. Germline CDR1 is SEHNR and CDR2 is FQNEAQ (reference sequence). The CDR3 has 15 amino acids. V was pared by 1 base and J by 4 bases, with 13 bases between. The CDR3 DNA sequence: TGTGCCAGCAGCTTAGTTTTAGGACGAGGAGAGACCCAGTACTTC. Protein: CASSLVLGRGETQYF. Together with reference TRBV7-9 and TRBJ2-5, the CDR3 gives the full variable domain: DTGVSQNPRHKITKRGQNVTFRCDPISEHNRLYWYRQTLGQGPEFLTYFQNEAQLEKSRLLSDRFSAERPKGSFSTLEIQRTEQGDSAMYLCASSLVLGRGETQYFGPGTRLLVL.

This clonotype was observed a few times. The CDR3 is CASSSSGYEQYF. CDR3 nucleotide sequence: TGTGCCAGCAGCAGTTCAGGCTACGAGCAGTACTTC. The V call is TRBV4-2, the J call TRBJ2-7; D gene uncertain. This CDR3 region has 12 residues. V lost 5 bases, J lost 3 bases, and 8 bases lay in between. Germline CDR1 is LGHNA and CDR2 is YNFKEQ.

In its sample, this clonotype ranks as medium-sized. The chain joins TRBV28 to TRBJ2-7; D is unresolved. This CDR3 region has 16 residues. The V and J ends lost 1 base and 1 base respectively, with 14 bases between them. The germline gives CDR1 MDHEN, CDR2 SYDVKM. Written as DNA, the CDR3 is TGTGCCAGCAGTTTATTGAGTGCAGATATTTCCTACGAGCAGTACTTC. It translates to CASSLLSADISYEQYF. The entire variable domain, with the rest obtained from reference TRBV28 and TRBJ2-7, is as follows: DVKVTQSSRYLVKRTGEKVFLECVQDMDHENMFWYRQDPGLGLRLIYFSYDVKMKEKGDIPEGYSVSREKKERFSLILESASTNQTSMYLCASSLLSADISYEQYFGPGTRLTVT.

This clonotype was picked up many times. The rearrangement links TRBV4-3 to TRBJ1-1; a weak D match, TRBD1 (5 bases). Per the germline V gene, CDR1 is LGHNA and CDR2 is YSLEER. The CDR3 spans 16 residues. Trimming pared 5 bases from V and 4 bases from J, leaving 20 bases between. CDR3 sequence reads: CASSNTLAGWVTEAFF. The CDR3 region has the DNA TGCGCCAGCAGCAATACCCTGGCAGGGTGGGTCACTGAAGCTTTCTTT.

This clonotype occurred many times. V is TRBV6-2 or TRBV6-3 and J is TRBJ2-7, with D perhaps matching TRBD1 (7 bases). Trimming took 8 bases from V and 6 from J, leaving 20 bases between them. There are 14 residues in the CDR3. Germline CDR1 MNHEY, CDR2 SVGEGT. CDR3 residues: CASSPAGQGGEQYF. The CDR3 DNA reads TGTGCCAGCTCGCCTGCAGGCCAGGGGGGCGAGCAGTACTTC.

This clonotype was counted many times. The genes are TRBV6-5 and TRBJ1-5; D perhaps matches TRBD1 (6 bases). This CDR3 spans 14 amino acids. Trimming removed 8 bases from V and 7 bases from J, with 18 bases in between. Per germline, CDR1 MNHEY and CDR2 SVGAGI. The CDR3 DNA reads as TGTGCCAGCTCCGACGTGGGGGCAAGGCAGCCCCAGCATTTT. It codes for CASSDVGARQPQHF.

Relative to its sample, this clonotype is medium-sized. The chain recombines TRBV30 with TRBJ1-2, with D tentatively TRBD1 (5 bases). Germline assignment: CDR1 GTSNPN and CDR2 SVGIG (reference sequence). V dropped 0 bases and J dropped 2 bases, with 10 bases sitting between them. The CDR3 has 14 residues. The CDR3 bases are TGTGCCTGGAGTGTATCATGGGGGAACTATGGCTACACCTTC. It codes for CAWSVSWGNYGYTF. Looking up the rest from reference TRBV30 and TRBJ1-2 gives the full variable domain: SQTIHQWPATLVQPVGSPLSLECTVEGTSNPNLYWYRQAAGRGLQLLFYSVGIGQISSEVPQNLSASRPQDRQFILSSKKLLLSDSGFYLCAWSVSWGNYGYTFGSGTRLTVV.

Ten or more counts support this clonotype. Written as DNA, the CDR3 is TGTGCCAGCAGTTACGGCAGTCTCGCAGAAGAGACCCAGTACTTC. It is translated as CASSYGSLAEETQYF. This chain joins TRBV6-5 and TRBJ2-5; D ambiguous. This CDR3 is built from 15 residues. Germline V CDR1 and CDR2: MNHEY, SVGAGI. V gave up 2 bases and J gave up 3 bases, with 13 bases separating them.

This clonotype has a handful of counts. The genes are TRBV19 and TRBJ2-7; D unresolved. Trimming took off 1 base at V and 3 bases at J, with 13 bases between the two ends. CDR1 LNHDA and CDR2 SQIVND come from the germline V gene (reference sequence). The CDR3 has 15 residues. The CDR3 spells CASSIGAFIYYEQYF. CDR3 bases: TGTGCCAGTAGTATAGGGGCCTTCATATACTACGAGCAGTACTTC.

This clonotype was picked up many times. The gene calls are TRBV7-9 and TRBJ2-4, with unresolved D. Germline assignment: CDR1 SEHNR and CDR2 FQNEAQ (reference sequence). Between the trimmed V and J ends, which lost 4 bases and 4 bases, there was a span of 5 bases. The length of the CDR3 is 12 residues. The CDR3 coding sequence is TGTGCCAGCAGCTCACTGAAAAACATTCAGTACTTC. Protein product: CASSSLKNIQYF.

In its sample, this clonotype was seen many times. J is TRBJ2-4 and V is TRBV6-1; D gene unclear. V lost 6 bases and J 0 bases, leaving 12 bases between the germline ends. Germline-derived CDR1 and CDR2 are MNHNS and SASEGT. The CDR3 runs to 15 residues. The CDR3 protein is CASRSPLLAKNIQYF. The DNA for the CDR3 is TGTGCCAGCAGATCTCCTTTACTAGCCAAAAACATTCAGTACTTC.

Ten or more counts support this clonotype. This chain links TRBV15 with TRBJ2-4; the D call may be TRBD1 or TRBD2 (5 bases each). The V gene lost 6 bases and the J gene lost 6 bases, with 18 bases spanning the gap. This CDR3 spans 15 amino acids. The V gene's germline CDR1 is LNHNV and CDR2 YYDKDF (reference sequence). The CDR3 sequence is CATRGNGAGGNIQYF. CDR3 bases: TGTGCCACCAGGGGTAACGGGGCAGGTGGAAACATTCAGTACTTC.

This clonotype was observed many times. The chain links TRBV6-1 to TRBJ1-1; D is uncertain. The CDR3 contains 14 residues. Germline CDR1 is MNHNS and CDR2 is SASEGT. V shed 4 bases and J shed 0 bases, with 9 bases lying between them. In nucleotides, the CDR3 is TGTGCCAGCAGTGGGCGGGGTCTGAACACTGAAGCTTTCTTT. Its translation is CASSGRGLNTEAFF.

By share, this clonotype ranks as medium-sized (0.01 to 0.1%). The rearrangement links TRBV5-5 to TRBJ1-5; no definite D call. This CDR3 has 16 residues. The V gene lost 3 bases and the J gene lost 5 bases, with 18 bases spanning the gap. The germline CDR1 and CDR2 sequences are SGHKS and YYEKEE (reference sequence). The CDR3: CASSWTGNDRYQPQHF. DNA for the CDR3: TGTGCCAGCAGCTGGACGGGGAACGACCGATATCAGCCCCAGCATTTT.